This T cell receptor beta chain emerged from a study of T cells after yellow fever vaccination. MiXCR, run by TCRdb on the 5' RACE reads, gives a single entry per CDR3 protein. The table has just under 600,000 distinct CDR3 sequences, approximately 15% seen once. The CDR3 is 12 amino acids. Germline V gene data show CDR1 as SGHDN and CDR2 as FVKESK. Trimming cost V 1 base and J 7 bases, with 8 bases left between them. In its sample, this clonotype was seen a few times. V and J are TRBV14 and TRBJ2-7, with D perhaps assigned TRBD1 or TRBD2 (5 bases each). The receptor was isolated from a man younger than 45 who received the YFV17D yellow fever vaccine. Sample: PBMCs, taken on the day of the yellow fever booster vaccination. The CDR3 sequence: CASSQVGGEQYF. The CDR3 DNA follows: TGTGCCAGCAGCCAAGTTGGGGGTGAGCAGTACTTC.